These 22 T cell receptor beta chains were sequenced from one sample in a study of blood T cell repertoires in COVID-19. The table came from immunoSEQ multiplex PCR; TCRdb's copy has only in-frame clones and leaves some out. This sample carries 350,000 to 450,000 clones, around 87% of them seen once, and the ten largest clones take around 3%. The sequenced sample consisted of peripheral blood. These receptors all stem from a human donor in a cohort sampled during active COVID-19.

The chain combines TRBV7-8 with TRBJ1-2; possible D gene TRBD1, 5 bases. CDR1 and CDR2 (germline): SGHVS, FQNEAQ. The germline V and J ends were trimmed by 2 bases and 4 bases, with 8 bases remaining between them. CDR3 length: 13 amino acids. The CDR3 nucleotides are TGTGCCAGCAGCTTACAGGGTGGCTATGGCTACACCTTC. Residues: CASSLQGGYGYTF. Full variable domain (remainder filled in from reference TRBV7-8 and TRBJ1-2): GAGVSQSPRYKVAKRGQDVALRCDPISGHVSLFWYQQALGQGPEFLTYFQNEAQLDKSGLPSDRFFAERPEGSVSTLKIQRTQQEDSAVYLCASSLQGGYGYTFGSGTRLTVV.

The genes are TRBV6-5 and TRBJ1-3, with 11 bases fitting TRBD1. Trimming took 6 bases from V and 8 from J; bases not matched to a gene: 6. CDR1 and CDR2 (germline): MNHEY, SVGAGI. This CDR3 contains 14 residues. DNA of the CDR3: TGTGCCAGCAGCGCCCGGGACAGGGGGGACACCATATATTTT. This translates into CASSARDRGDTIYF.

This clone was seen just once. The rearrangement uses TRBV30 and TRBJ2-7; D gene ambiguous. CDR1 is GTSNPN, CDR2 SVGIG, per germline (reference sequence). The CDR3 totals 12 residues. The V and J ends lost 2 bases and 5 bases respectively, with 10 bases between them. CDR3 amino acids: CAWSPSLHEQYF. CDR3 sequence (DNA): TGTGCCTGGAGTCCCTCCCTCCACGAGCAGTACTTC.

CDR3: CASSYYPPTGGSYNSPLHF. CDR3 bases: TGTGCCAGCAGTTATTATCCACCGACAGGGGGGTCCTATAATTCACCCCTCCACTTT. This chain links TRBV27 with TRBJ1-6; 9 bases line up with TRBD1. Germline V gives CDR1 MNHEY, CDR2 SMNVEV (reference sequence). Unmatched junction bases numbered 11, after V lost 4 bases and J lost 1 base. This CDR3 is built from 19 residues.

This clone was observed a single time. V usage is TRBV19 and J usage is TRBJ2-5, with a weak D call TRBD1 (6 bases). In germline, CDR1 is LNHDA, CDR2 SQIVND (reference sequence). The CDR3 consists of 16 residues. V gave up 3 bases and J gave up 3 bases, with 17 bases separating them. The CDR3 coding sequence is TGTGCCAGTAGTATTTTATCCGGCAGGGGTGAAGAGACCCAGTACTTC. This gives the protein CASSILSGRGEETQYF.

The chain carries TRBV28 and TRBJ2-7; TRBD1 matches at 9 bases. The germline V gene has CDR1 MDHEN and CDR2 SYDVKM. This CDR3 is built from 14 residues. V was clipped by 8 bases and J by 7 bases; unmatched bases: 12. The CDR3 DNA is TGTGCCAGCTATGGTAGGGACAGGGTCGGGGAGCAGTACTTC. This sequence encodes CASYGRDRVGEQYF.

CDR3 residues: CASSYSGYEQFF. CDR3 coding DNA: TGTGCCAGCAGTTATAGCGGGTATGAGCAGTTCTTC. The rearrangement links TRBV28 to TRBJ2-1; 7 nucleotides align to TRBD2. CDR3 length: 12 amino acids. Germline-derived CDR1 and CDR2 are MDHEN and SYDVKM. The V gene end was trimmed by 4 bases and the J gene end by 8 bases; junction bases not matched to a gene: 2.

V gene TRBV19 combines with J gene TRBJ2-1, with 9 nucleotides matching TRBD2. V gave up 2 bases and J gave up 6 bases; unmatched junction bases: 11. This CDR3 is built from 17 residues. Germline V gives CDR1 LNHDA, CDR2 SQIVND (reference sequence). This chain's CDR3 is CASSITSGRSLLNEQFF. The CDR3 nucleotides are TGTGCCAGTAGTATAACTAGCGGGCGGTCCCTTCTCAATGAGCAGTTCTTC.

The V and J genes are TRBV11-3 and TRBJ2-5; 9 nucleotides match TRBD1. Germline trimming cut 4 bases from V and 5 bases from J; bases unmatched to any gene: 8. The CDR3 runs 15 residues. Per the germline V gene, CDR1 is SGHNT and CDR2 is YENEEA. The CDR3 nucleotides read TGTGCCAGCAGCTCCGGACAGGGGAAAACGGAGACCCAGTACTTC. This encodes CASSSGQGKTETQYF.

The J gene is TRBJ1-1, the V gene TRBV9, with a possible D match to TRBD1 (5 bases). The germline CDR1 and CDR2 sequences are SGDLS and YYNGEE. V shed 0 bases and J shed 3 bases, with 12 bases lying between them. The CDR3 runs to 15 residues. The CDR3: CASSVGPSGDTEAFF. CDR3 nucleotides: TGTGCCAGCAGCGTAGGACCTTCGGGGGACACTGAAGCTTTCTTT.

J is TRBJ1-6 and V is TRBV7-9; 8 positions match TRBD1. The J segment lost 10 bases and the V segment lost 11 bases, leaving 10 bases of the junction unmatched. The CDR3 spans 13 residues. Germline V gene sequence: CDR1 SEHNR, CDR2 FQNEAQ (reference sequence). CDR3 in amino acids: CASVAGGESPLHF. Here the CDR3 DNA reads TGTGCCTCAGTAGCAGGGGGCGAATCACCCCTCCACTTT. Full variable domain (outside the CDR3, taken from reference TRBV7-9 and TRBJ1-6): DTGVSQNPRHKITKRGQNVTFRCDPISEHNRLYWYRQTLGQGPEFLTYFQNEAQLEKSRLLSDRFSAERPKGSFSTLEIQRTEQGDSAMYLCASVAGGESPLHFGNGTRLTVT.

The CDR3 protein is CASSLESGGAEAFF. The CDR3 DNA is TGCGCCAGCAGCTTGGAGAGCGGGGGGGCAGAAGCTTTCTTT. The chain is built from TRBV5-1 and TRBJ1-1, with D possibly being TRBD1 (6 bases). The V gene's germline CDR1 is SGHRS and CDR2 YFSETQ. The CDR3 sequence is 14 residues long. Trimming removed 0 bases from V and 8 bases from J, with 14 bases in between. The whole variable domain, filled in from reference TRBV5-1 and TRBJ1-1, reads KAGVTQTPRYLIKTRGQQVTLSCSPISGHRSVSWYQQTPGQGLQFLFEYFSETQRNKGNFPGRFSGRQFSNSRSEMNVSTLELGDSALYLCASSLESGGAEAFFGQGTRLTVV.

CDR3 sequence: CASSPEDRDEKLFF. The CDR3 DNA sequence: TGTGCCAGCAGCCCGGAGGACCGGGATGAAAAACTGTTTTTT. J is TRBJ1-4 and V is TRBV9; D ambiguous. Germline V gene lookup returns CDR1 SGDLS and CDR2 YYNGEE. This CDR3 comprises 14 residues. Trimming stripped 4 bases from V and 6 bases from J, with 13 bases between. The whole variable domain, filled in from reference TRBV9 and TRBJ1-4, reads DSGVTQTPKHLITATGQRVTLRCSPRSGDLSVYWYQQSLDQGLQFLIQYYNGEERAKGNILERFSAQQFPDLHSELNLSSLELGDSALYFCASSPEDRDEKLFFGSGTQLSVL.

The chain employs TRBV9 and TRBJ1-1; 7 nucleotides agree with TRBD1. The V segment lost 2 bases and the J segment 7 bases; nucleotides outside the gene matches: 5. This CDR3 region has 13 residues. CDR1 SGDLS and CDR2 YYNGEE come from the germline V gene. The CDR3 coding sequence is TGTGCCAGCAGCGTGAAGTGGACAGGTGAAGCTTTCTTT. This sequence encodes CASSVKWTGEAFF.

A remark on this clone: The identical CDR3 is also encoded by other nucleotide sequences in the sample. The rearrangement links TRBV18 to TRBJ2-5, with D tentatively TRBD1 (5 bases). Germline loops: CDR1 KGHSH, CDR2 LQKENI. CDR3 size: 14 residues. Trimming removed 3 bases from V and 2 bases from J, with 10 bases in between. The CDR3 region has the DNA TGTGCCAGCTCACCGTCAAGGGGACAAGAGACCCAGTACTTC. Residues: CASSPSRGQETQYF.

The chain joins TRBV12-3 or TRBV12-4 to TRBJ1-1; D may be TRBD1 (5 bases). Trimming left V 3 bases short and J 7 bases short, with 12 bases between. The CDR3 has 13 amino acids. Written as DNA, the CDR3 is TGTGCCAGCAGTTTGGGGGAGGGGCTTGAAGCTTTCTTT. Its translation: CASSLGEGLEAFF.

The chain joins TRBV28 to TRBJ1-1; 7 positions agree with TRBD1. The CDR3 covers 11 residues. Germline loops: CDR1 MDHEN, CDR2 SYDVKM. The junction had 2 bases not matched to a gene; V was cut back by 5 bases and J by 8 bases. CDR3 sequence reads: CASSTTGEAFF. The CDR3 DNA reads TGTGCCAGCAGTACGACAGGGGAAGCTTTCTTT.

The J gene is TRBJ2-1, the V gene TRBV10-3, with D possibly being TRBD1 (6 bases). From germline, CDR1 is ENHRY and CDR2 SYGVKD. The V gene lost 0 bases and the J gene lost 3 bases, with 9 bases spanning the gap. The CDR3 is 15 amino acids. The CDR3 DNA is TGTGCCATCAGTGAGTCCCAGGGGATCTACAATGAGCAGTTCTTC. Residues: CAISESQGIYNEQFF.

The CDR3 coding sequence is TGTGCCATCAGTGAGTACGGTCCGGGACAGGGTCCGAACACTGAAGCTTTCTTT. Its protein product is CAISEYGPGQGPNTEAFF. The chain links TRBV10-3 to TRBJ1-1; TRBD1 agrees at 9 bases. This CDR3 contains 18 residues. V lost 1 base and J lost 1; bases outside the gene matches: 10. In germline, CDR1 is ENHRY, CDR2 SYGVKD.

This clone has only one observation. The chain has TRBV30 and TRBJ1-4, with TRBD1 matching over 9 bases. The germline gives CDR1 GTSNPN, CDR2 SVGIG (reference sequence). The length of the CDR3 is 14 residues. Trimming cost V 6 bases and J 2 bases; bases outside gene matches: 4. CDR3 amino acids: CACFDRGTNEKLFF. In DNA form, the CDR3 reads TGTGCCTGTTTTGACAGGGGGACTAATGAAAAACTGTTTTTT.

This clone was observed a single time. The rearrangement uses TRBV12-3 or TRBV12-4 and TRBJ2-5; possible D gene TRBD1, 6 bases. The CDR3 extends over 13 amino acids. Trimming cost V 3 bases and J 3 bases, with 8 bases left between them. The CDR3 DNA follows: TGTGCCAGCAGTTTGGACAGCGAAGAGACCCAGTACTTC. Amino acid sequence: CASSLDSEETQYF.

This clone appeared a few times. The CDR3 nucleotides read TGTGCCAGCAGGCGCAGGGGGATGAGCTATGGCTACACCTTC. Amino acids: CASRRRGMSYGYTF. V and J are TRBV5-4 and TRBJ1-2, with 7 bases aligning to TRBD1. Germline CDR1 SGHNT, CDR2 YYREEE (reference sequence). There are 14 residues in the CDR3. V was pared by 5 bases and J by 4 bases, with 8 bases of the junction left unmatched. The full variable domain, rest sourced from reference TRBV5-4 and TRBJ1-2, is ETGVTQSPTHLIKTRGQQVTLRCSSQSGHNTVSWYQQALGQGPQFIFQYYREEENGRGNFPPRFSGLQFPNYSSELNVNALELDDSALYLCASRRRGMSYGYTFGSGTRLTVV.